The text below deals with one TCR beta chain. Its antigen remains unidentified. TCRdb redid the calling of the reads with MiXCR, one entry per CDR3 protein. The data show a few hundred thousand distinct CDR3 sequences, with about 40% seen just once and roughly 50% held by the top ten. The record originates from a study of T cell repertoires in cytomegalovirus infection. Whole-study context: Recently described HLA-C-restricted plus well-studied HLA-B-restricted CMV epitopes were used. An indication of both CMV infection and matching HLA type came from public TCR beta signatures.

Study observations and caveats: CMV carriers having the relevant HLA were flagged by cumulative public TCR beta family frequency. Ex vivo, HLA-C-restricted CMV-specific TCR beta clonotypes prevailed over the rest of the response.

The TCR comes from a human donor in good health (CMV status not recorded). Some clones in this sample may be carry-over from other donors' samples. The source material was cultured PBMCs, sampled from culture after CMV antigen stimulation.

The chain's CDR3 is CASTTRVRGGGQPQHF. The DNA for the CDR3 is TGTGCCAGCACCACCAGGGTGCGGGGAGGAGGTCAGCCCCAGCATTTT. J is TRBJ1-5 and V is TRBV6-2 or TRBV6-3; D perhaps matches TRBD1 (5 bases). Germline V CDR1 and CDR2: MNHEY, SVGEGT. The V end was cut by 7 bases, the J end by 6 bases, with 22 bases between. The CDR3 runs to 16 residues.